The rows below give T cell receptor beta chains drawn from one sample of a study of cytomegalovirus exposure and HLA in healthy donors. Assay: immunoSEQ multiplex PCR; the TCRdb copy retains only in-frame clones and omits some. Here the sample spans about 120,000 clones, more than 75% being singletons. The specimen was PBMCs. These receptors came from a man aged 35 to 55 in good health and CMV-seronegative. The CDR3 runs from the conserved cysteine through the conserved F or W. The order of the fields is V gene, clone size, D gene, CDR3 protein. The D gene is left open where the match is weak. Clone sizes are given selectively: once, few, many, or a class where the clone is expanded.

TRBV30 - - CAWSVKGWQGYQPQHF
TRBV5-1 - - CASSPNPRGKTEAFF
TRBV5-3 once - CANHSRVGNGYTF
TRBV5-1 - - CASSASGSYNSPLHF
TRBV28 - TRBD2 CASSFPGGGQTDTQYF
TRBV2 - TRBD2 CASSEGAGGSNEQFF
TRBV6-5 - - CASSKQGGYTF
TRBV4-2 - - CASSQESGRNQPQHF
TRBV19 - - CASTRGTSGNTIYF
TRBV6-5 - - CASSYWGGTNYGYTF
TRBV18 - TRBD1 CASSPILTGAEQYF
TRBV1 medium-sized - CTSSQGGFSGGVFGETQYF
TRBV7-2 - TRBD1 CASSWDSAQPQHF
TRBV5-1 - - CVSSLVGGMNTEAFF
TRBV2 - - CASGQYEQYF
TRBV6-4 - TRBD1 CASRGQGTMNTEAFF
TRBV13 - TRBD2 CASSLWRGANEQYF
TRBV30 - - CAWSVRRGTGANVLTF
TRBV4-2 - - CASSQEGGQVFCF
TRBV9 - TRBD1 CASSILQGASYGYTF
TRBV2 - - CATIQENTEAFF
TRBV6-1 - TRBD1 CASSLGQEVYGYTF
TRBV28 - TRBD1 CASSWTGAYEQYF
TRBV7-2 once TRBD2 CASSLQRGLQETQYF
TRBV30 - TRBD1 CTWSVQGAGQPQHF
TRBV5-4 - TRBD1 CASSPQTGAGNTIYF
TRBV5-6 - TRBD1 CASSWDRGTYEQYF
TRBV28 - TRBD1 CASSRTGQNSPLHF
TRBV14 - - CASSQVGGIVSEAFF
TRBV5-4 - TRBD2 CASSLGGLAGGETQYF
TRBV14 - - CASSQGGRYNEQFF
TRBV28 few - CASSSGTPLGYGYTF
TRBV5-1 - TRBD2 CASSPGLAAYNEQFF
TRBV6-6 - TRBD1 CASSSGTGTNEKLFF
TRBV7-9 - TRBD1 CASSSLTGNGAFF
TRBV27 - - CASSLSPTGGGNQPQHF
TRBV5-4 - TRBD1 CASSSSTQGAVGSPLHF
TRBV7-9 - TRBD2 CASSLEAGGRTGELFF
TRBV6-5 - TRBD1 CASSYLGGDGYTF
TRBV4-3 - - CASSQEPGFYGYTF
TRBV15 once - CATSLWGGDQPQHF
TRBV2 - - CASSGGISYEQYF
TRBV5-1 - - CASSPAGGYNEQFF
TRBV14 once TRBD2 CASSHRLSGGLYTQYF
TRBV4-2 - TRBD1 CASRPSGGTEAFF
TRBV30 - - CAWSDRNTIYF
TRBV28 - TRBD1 CASRNAGTGFSYTF
TRBV29-1 - - CSVEVPATAEAFF
TRBV28 - - CASIETASGNTIYF
TRBV5-4 - - CASSFPGVSKQYF
TRBV28 - - CASSSQASGQETQYF
TRBV30 - - CAWSDRVGGPETQYF
TRBV30 - - CACNGLANTEAFF
TRBV30 - - CAWSVRRGRAGMMDNSPLHF
TRBV7-8 - - CASSGTTGFSTDTQYF
TRBV19 - - CASSMAVEAFF
TRBV6-5 few TRBD1 CASSYGDRGLSRGYTF
TRBV2 - - CASSSGVGETQYF
TRBV13 - - CASSLGLRGNNEKLFF